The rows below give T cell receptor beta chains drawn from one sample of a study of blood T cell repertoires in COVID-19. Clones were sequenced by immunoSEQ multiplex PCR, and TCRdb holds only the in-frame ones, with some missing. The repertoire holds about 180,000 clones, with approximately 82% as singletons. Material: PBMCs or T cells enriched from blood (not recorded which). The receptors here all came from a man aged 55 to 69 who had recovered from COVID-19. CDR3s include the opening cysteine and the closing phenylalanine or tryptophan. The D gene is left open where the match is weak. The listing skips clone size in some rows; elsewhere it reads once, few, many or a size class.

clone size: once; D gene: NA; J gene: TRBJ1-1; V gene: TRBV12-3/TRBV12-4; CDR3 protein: CASSFSTEAFF; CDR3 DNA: TGTGCCAGCAGTTTCAGCACTGAAGCTTTCTTT
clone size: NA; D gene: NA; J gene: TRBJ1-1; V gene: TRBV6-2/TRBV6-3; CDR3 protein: CASSPKGFWKRGFTEAFF; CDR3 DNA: TGTGCCAGCAGCCCTAAGGGGTTTTGGAAGAGGGGGTTCACTGAAGCTTTCTTT
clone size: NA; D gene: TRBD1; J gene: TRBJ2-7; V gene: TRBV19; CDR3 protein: CAAKRTGGPYEQYF; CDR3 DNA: TGTGCCGCGAAACGGACAGGAGGTCCCTACGAGCAGTACTTC
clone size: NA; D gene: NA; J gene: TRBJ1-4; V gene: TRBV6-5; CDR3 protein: CASSYTKWEVGEKLFF; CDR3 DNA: TGTGCCAGCAGTTACACAAAATGGGAGGTCGGTGAAAAACTGTTTTTT
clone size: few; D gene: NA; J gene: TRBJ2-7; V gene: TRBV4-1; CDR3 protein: CASSQAIRTRDEQYF; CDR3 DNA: TGCGCCAGCAGCCAAGCTATTAGGACTCGAGACGAGCAGTACTTC
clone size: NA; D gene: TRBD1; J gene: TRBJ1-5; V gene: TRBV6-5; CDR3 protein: CARPGTGRERQPQHF; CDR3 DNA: TGTGCCAGACCCGGGACAGGGAGAGAGAGACAGCCCCAGCATTTT
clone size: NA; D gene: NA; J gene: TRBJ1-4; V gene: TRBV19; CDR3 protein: CASSVQTTNEKLFF; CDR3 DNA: TGTGCCAGTAGTGTCCAGACAACTAATGAAAAACTGTTTTTT
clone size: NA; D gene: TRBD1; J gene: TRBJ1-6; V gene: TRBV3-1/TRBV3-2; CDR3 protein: CASSQADRVFAPLHF; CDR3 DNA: TGTGCCAGCAGCCAAGCCGACAGGGTTTTTGCACCCCTCCACTTT
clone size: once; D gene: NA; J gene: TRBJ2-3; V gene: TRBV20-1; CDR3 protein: CRVARTDTQYF; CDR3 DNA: TGCAGGGTAGCGCGCACAGATACGCAGTATTTT
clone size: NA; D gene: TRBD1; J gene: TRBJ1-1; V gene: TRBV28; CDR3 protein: CASRYPPLQGMNTEAFF; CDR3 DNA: TGTGCCAGCAGGTACCCTCCCCTACAGGGGATGAACACTGAAGCTTTCTTT
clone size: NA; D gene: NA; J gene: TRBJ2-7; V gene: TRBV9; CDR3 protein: CASSVEGSRGEQYF; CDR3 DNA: TGTGCCAGCAGCGTAGAGGGAAGCCGGGGGGAGCAGTACTTC
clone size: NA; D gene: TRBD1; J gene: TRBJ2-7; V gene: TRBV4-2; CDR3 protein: CASSPTPGQIYEQYF; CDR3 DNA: TGTGCCAGCAGCCCAACACCGGGACAGATCTACGAGCAGTACTTC
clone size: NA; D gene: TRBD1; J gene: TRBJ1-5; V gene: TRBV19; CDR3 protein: CASSRLGFPTGGNQPQHF; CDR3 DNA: TGTGCCAGTAGCCGACTTGGTTTTCCGACAGGGGGCAATCAGCCCCAGCATTTT
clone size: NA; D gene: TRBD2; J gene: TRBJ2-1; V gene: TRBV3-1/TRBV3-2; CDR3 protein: CASSRVSSGSDEQFF; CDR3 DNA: TGTGCCAGCAGCCGAGTGTCTAGCGGGAGTGATGAGCAGTTCTTC
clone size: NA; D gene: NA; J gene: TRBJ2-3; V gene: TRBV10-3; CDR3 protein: CAISEDTQDKGYF; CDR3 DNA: TGTGCCATCAGTGAGGATACCCAGGACAAGGGGTATTTT
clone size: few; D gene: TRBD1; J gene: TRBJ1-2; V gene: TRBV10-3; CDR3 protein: CAISGQGKGGDGYTF; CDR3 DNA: TGTGCCATCAGTGGACAGGGAAAAGGAGGGGATGGCTACACCTTC
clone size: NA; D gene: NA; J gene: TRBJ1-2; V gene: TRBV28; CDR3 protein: CASSFRGSRGQPYGYTF; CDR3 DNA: TGTGCCAGCAGTTTTCGGGGGTCGAGGGGCCAACCTTATGGCTACACCTTC
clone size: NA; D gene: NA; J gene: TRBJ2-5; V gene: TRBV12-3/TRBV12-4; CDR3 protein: CASGEARKETQYF; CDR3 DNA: TGTGCCAGCGGTGAGGCCAGAAAAGAGACCCAGTACTTC
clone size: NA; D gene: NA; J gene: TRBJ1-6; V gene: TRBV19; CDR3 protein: CASSISSSYNSPLHF; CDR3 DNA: TGTGCCAGTAGCATATCGAGCTCCTATAATTCACCCCTCCACTTT
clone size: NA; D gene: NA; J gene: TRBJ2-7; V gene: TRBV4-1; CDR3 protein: CASSQDQGPEQYF; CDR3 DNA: TGCGCCAGCAGCCAAGATCAGGGGCCCGAGCAGTACTTC
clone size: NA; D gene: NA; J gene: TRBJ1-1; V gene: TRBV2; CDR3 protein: CASSEDLVNTEAFF; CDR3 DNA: TGTGCCAGCAGTGAAGACTTGGTGAACACTGAAGCTTTCTTT
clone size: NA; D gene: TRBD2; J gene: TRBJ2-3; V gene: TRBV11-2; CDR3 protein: CASSSGLAVSDTQYF; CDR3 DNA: TGTGCCAGCAGCTCGGGACTAGCGGTTTCAGATACGCAGTATTTT
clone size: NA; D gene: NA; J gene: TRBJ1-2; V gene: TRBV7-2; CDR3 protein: CASSLTTGSIYGYTF; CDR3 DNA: TGTGCCAGCAGCTTGACGACAGGTTCAATCTATGGCTACACCTTC
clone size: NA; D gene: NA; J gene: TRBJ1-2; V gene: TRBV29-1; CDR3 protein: CSVDIPNTYNYGYTF; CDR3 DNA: TGCAGCGTAGACATCCCGAACACATATAACTATGGCTACACCTTC
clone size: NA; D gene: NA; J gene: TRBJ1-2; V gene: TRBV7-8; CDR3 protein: CASSSVRTNYGYTF; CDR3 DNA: TGTGCCAGCAGCTCTGTCAGGACTAACTATGGCTACACCTTC
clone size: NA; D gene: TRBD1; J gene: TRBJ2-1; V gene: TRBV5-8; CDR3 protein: CASSLAGTGSSEQFF; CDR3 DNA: TGTGCCAGCAGCTTGGCCGGGACAGGGTCTAGTGAGCAGTTCTTC
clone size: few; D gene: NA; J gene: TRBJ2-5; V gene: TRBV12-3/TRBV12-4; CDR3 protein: CASSLGQKETQYF; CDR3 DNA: TGTGCCAGCAGTTTAGGACAAAAAGAGACCCAGTACTTC
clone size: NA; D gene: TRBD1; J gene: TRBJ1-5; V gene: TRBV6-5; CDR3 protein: CASSSATGGGRQPQHF; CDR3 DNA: TGTGCCAGCAGTTCCGCCACAGGGGGCGGTCGTCAGCCCCAGCATTTT
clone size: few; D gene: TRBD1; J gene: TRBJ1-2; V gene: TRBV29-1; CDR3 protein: CSAATGIYYGYTF; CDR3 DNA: TGCAGCGCAGCGACAGGGATCTACTATGGCTACACCTTC
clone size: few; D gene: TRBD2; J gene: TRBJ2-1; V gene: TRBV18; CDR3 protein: CASSPLAGVSYNEQFF; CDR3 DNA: TGTGCCAGCTCACCTCTAGCGGGAGTGTCCTACAATGAGCAGTTCTTC
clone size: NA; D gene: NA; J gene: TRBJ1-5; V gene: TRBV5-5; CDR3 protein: CASSRLPNFASDSQPQHF; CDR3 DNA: TGTGCCAGCAGCCGATTACCCAATTTCGCCAGTGACAGTCAGCCCCAGCATTTT
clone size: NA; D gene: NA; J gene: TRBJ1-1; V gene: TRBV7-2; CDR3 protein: CASSLLLIPKTEAFF; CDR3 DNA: TGTGCCAGCAGCTTACTTCTAATCCCGAAGACTGAAGCTTTCTTT
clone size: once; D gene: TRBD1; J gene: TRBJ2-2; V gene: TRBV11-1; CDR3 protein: CASSFGTGTNTGELFF; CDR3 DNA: TGTGCCAGCAGCTTCGGGACAGGGACGAACACCGGGGAGCTGTTTTTT
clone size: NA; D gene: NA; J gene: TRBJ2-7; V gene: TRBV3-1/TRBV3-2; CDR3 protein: CASSRQSEQYF; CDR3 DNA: TGTGCCAGCAGCCGGCAAAGTGAGCAGTACTTC
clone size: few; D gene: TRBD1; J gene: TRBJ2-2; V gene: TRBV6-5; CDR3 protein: CASSTGTVNTGELFF; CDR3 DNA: TGTGCCAGCAGTACCGGGACAGTAAACACCGGGGAGCTGTTTTTT
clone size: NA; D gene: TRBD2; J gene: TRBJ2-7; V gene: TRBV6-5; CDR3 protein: CASSFFSTSGYEQYF; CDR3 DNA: TGTGCCAGCAGTTTCTTTTCGACTAGCGGGTACGAGCAGTACTTC
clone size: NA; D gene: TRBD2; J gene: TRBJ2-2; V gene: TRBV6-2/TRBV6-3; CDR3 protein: CASSSSGSGGELFF; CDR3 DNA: TGTGCCAGCAGTTCTAGCGGGAGTGGCGGGGAGCTGTTTTTT
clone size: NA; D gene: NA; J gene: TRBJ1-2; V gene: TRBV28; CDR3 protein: CASSGRTYYGYTF; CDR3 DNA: TGTGCCAGCAGTGGAAGGACTTACTATGGCTACACCTTC
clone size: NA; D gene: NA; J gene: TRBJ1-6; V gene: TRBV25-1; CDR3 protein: CASSGLGGVRSPLHF; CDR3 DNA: TGTGCCAGCAGTGGATTGGGAGGGGTTAGGTCACCCCTCCACTTT
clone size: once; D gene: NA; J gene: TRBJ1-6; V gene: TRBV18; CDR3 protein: CASSPGNSPLHF; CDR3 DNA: TGTGCCAGCTCACCCGGGAATTCACCCCTCCACTTT
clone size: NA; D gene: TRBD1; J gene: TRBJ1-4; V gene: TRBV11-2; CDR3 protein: CASRLGAGGMNEKLFF; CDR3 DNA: TGTGCCAGTCGCCTGGGGGCAGGGGGAATGAATGAAAAACTGTTTTTT
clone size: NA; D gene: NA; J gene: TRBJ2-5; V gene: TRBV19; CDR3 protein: CASSSRGVETQYF; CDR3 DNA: TGTGCCAGTTCCTCTCGCGGTGTCGAGACCCAGTACTTC
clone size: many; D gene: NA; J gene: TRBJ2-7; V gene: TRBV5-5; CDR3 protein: CASSFGGAVYEQYF; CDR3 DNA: TGTGCCAGCAGCTTTGGTGGGGCGGTCTACGAGCAGTACTTC
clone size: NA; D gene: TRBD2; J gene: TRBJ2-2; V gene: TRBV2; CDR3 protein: CACGTSGGGGTGELFF; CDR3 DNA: TGTGCCTGCGGGACTAGCGGGGGAGGAGGGACCGGGGAGCTGTTTTTT
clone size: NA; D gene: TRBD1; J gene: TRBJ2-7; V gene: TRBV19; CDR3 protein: CASSTEKRTGYHEQYF; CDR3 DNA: TGTGCCAGTAGTACTGAAAAACGGACAGGGTACCACGAGCAGTACTTC
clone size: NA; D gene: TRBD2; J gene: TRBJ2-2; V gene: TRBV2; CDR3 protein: CASTPGLATGELFF; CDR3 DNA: TGTGCCAGCACCCCGGGACTAGCAACCGGGGAGCTGTTTTTT
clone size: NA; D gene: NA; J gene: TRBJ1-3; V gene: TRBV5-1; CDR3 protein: CASREEDNTIYF; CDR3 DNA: TGCGCCAGCCGAGAGGAGGATAACACCATATATTTT
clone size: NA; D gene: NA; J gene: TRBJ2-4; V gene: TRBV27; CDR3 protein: CASSSAGLLGLAKNIQYF; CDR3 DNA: TGTGCCAGCAGTTCAGCAGGGTTGTTGGGATTAGCCAAAAACATTCAGTACTTC
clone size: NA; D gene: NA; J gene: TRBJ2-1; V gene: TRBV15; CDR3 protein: CATSKTTFPSYNEQFF; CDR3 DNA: TGTGCCACCAGCAAAACTACGTTCCCCTCCTACAATGAGCAGTTCTTC
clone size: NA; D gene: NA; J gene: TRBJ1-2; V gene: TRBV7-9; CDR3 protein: CASSQNNYGYTF; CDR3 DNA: TGTGCCAGCAGCCAGAATAACTATGGCTACACCTTC
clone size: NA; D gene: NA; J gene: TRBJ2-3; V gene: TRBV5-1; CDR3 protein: CASSPPSSDTQYF; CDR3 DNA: TGCGCCAGCAGCCCCCCTAGCTCAGATACGCAGTATTTT
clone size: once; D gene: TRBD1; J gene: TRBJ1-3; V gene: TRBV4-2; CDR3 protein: CASSSGQGGGNTIYF; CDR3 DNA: TGTGCCAGCAGCTCGGGACAGGGAGGTGGAAACACCATATATTTT
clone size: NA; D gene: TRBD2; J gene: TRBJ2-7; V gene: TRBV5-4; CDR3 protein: CASSPGLVSVYEQYF; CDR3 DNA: TGTGCCAGCAGCCCGGGACTAGTAAGCGTCTACGAGCAGTACTTC
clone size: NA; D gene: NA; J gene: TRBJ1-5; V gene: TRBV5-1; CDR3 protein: CASSLTQGQPQHF; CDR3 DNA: TGCGCCAGCAGCTTGACCCAGGGGCAGCCCCAGCATTTT
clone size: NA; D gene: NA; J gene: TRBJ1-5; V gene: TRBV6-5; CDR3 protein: CASSTTGQPQHF; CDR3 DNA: TGTGCCAGCAGTACAACGGGTCAGCCCCAGCATTTT